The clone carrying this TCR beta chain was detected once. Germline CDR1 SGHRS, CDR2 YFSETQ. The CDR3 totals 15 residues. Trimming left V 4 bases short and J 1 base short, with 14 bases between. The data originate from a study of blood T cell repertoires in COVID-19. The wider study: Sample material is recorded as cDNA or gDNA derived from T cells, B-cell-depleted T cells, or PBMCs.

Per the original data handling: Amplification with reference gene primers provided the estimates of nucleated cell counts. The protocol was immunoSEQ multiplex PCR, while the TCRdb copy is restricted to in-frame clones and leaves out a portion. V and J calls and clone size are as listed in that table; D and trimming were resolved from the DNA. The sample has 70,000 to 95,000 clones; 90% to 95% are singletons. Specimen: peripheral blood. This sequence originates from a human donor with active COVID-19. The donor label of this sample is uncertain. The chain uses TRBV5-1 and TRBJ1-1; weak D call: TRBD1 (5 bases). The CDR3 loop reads CASSPGGRGNTEAFF. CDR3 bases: TGCGCCAGCAGCCCCGGGGGGAGGGGGAACACTGAAGCTTTCTTT.